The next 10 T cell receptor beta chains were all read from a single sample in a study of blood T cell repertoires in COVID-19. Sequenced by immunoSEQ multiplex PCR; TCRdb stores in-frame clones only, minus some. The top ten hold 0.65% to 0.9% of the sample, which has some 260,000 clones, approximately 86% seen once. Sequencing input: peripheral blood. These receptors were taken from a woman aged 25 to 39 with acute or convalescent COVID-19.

CDR3 DNA: TGTGCCAGCAGCCCCCCCTTACTAGCGGGCCTGGGAAATGAGCAGTTCTTC. The encoded protein is CASSPPLLAGLGNEQFF. V gene TRBV2 combines with J gene TRBJ2-1; TRBD2 agrees at 9 bases. This CDR3 is built from 17 residues. V dropped 6 bases and J dropped 7; count of bases not matched to a gene: 16. Per the germline V gene, CDR1 is SNHLY and CDR2 is FYNNEI.

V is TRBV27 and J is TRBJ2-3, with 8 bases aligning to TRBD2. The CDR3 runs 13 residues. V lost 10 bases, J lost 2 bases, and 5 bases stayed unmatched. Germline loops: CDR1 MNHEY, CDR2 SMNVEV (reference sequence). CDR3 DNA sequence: TGTGCCACCGCGGGAGGCTCCACAGATACGCAGTATTTT. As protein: CATAGGSTDTQYF.

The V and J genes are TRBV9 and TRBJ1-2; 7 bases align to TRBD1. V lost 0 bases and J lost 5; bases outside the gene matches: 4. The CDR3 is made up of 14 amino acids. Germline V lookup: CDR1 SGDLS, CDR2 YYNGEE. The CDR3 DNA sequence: TGTGCCAGCAGCGTAGACTCAGGGGGGTATGGCTACACCTTC. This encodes CASSVDSGGYGYTF. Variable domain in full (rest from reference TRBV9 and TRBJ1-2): DSGVTQTPKHLITATGQRVTLRCSPRSGDLSVYWYQQSLDQGLQFLIQYYNGEERAKGNILERFSAQQFPDLHSELNLSSLELGDSALYFCASSVDSGGYGYTFGSGTRLTVV.

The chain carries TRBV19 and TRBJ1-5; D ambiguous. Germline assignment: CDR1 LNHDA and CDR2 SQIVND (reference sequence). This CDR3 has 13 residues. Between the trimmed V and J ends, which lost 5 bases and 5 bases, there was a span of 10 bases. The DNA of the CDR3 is TGTGCCAGTAGTCCCTACAGAGATCAGCCCCAGCATTTT. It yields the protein CASSPYRDQPQHF.

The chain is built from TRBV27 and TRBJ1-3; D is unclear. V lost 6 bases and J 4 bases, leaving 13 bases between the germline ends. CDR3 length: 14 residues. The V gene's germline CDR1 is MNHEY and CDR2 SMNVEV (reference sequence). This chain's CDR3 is CASSLSRRGNTIYF. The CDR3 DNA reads TGTGCCAGCAGCCTATCTCGTCGCGGAAACACCATATATTTT.

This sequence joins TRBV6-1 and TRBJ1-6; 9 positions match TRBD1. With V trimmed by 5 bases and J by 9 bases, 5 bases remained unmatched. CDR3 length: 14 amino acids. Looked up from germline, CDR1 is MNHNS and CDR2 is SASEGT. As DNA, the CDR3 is TGTGCCAGCAGTTTCACAGGGGGCGGTTCACCCCTCCACTTT. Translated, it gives CASSFTGGGSPLHF.

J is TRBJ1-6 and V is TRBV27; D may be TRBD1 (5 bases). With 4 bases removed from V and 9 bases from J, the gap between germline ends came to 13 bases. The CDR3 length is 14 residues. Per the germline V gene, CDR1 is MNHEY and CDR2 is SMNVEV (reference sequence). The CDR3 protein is CASSSTAKSSPLHF. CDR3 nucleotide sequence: TGTGCCAGCAGTTCGACAGCTAAGAGTTCACCCCTCCACTTT.

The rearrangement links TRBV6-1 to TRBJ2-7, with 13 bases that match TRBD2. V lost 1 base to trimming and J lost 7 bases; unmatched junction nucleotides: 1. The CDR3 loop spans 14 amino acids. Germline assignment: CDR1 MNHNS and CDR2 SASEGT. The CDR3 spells CASSEGLAGGEQYF. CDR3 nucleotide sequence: TGTGCCAGCAGTGAAGGACTAGCGGGAGGTGAGCAGTACTTC.

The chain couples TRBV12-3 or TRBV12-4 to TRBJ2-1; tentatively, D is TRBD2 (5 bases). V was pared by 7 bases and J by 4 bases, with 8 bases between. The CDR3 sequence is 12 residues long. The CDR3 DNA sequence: TGTGCCAGCACCGGACTGTACAATGAGCAGTTCTTC. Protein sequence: CASTGLYNEQFF.

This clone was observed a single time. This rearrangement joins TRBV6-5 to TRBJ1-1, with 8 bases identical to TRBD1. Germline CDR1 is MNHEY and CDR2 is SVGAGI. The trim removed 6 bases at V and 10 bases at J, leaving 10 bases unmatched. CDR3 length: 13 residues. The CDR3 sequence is CASSTRGPLGAFF. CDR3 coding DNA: TGTGCCAGCAGCACCAGGGGGCCGTTAGGAGCTTTCTTT.